These T cell receptor beta chains were read from a single sample in a study of regulatory T cells in long-lasting Graves disease. TCRdb re-called the multiplex PCR reads with MiXCR, one entry per CDR3 protein. The table includes approximately 540,000 distinct CDR3 sequences, more than 10% detected once. The same data also went into a second study, on T cells in Graves' hyperthyroidism and ophthalmopathy.

The sample in question was peripheral blood mononuclear cells (PBMCs), obtained at new diagnosis, from a patient treated with antithyroid drugs. These receptors all stem from a woman aged 30 to 39 with Graves disease. CDR3s include the opening cysteine and the closing phenylalanine or tryptophan. The D gene is left open where the match is weak. Some rows have no size entry. The others give once, few or many, or a class for an expanded clone.

size	V	D	J	CDR3	DNA
NA	TRBV20-1	NA	TRBJ2-2	CSARGKSTGELFF	TGCAGTGCTAGGGGAAAAAGCACCGGGGAGCTGTTTTTT
few	TRBV3-1	TRBD2	TRBJ2-7	CASSQDPILAASVGQYF	TGTGCCAGCAGCCAAGACCCTATACTAGCGGCCTCCGTCGGGCAGTACTTC
many	TRBV28	NA	TRBJ2-7	CASSLAVTYEQYF	TGTGCCAGCAGTTTAGCGGTAACCTACGAGCAGTACTTC
many	TRBV30	NA	TRBJ2-1	CAWSLSARGPSNEQFF	TGTGCCTGGAGTCTGAGTGCACGGGGGCCCTCGAATGAGCAGTTCTTC
NA	TRBV28	TRBD1	TRBJ2-5	CASSSPGGWETQYF	TGTGCCAGCAGTTCACCAGGGGGATGGGAGACCCAGTACTTC
NA	TRBV6-1	NA	TRBJ2-2	CASREPGRYTGELFF	TGTGCCAGCAGGGAGCCAGGGCGGTACACCGGGGAGCTGTTTTTT
few	TRBV28	TRBD1	TRBJ1-5	CASSLLLYRGGQPQHF	TGTGCCAGCAGTTTATTGTTGTACAGGGGCGGTCAGCCCCAGCATTTT
NA	TRBV2	TRBD2	TRBJ2-3	CASNLAGRKTDTQYF	TGTGCCAGCAACCTAGCGGGAAGGAAAACAGATACGCAGTATTTT
NA	TRBV10-2	NA	TRBJ1-1	CASTSGAGTEAFF	TGCGCCAGCACTTCGGGGGCTGGGACTGAAGCTTTCTTT
many	TRBV27	NA	TRBJ2-1	CASSLTASSYNEQFF	TGTGCCAGCAGTCTGACTGCCAGCTCCTACAATGAGCAGTTCTTC
NA	TRBV30	NA	TRBJ1-2	CAWRLGGSGGYTF	TGTGCCTGGAGATTGGGAGGATCGGGCGGCTACACCTTC
many	TRBV28	NA	TRBJ1-2	CASSLMPAGRGYTF	TGTGCCAGCAGTCTAATGCCCGCAGGGAGGGGCTACACCTTC
few	TRBV19	NA	TRBJ1-5	CASSSGGPALNSPQHF	TGTGCCAGTAGTAGTGGTGGTCCGGCGCTGAATAGCCCCCAGCATTTT
many	TRBV28	TRBD2	TRBJ2-5	CASSLYGGETQYF	TGTGCCAGCAGTTTGTACGGGGGGGAGACCCAGTACTTC
many	TRBV12-3/TRBV12-4	NA	TRBJ2-7	CASSFYGYEQYF	TGTGCCAGCAGTTTTTACGGCTACGAGCAGTACTTC
many	TRBV28	NA	TRBJ1-5	CASRRKGVAYQPQHF	TGTGCCAGCAGACGGAAGGGGGTGGCTTATCAGCCCCAGCATTTT